This T cell receptor beta chain was identified during a study of beta chain features in type 1 diabetes (dated by TCRdb to the late 2010s). With respect to the entire study: Mean age, gender distribution, total cell number and subset yield were not different between patients and healthy donors. Naive and central memory subsets were obtained from all 30 or so donors, but regulatory and stem cell-like memory subsets were isolated from only 8 patients and roughly 8 healthy donors. The study compared the TCRB repertoires of sorted circulating CD4+ T cell subsets in recently diagnosed type 1 diabetes patients with those in matched healthy donors. Across all samples, 107,917,701 sorted cells were examined, and cell number per subset correlated strongly with RNA yield. Study-wide findings and limitations: Naive, central memory and regulatory TCRB repertoires appeared more similar among patients than among healthy donors. At VDJ recombination sites, patients with type 1 diabetes made fewer insertions and deleted more nucleotides, a pattern implying thymic rearrangement abnormalities. Shorter templates might have been favored by PCR, but patient and control samples were amplified and corrected together, so both groups would have been affected equally by any skew. Only small numbers of individuals were included in the HLA sub-analyses, which left unresolved whether HLA type had any influence on TCRB rearrangement. Type 1 diabetes patients showed a moderate but significant shortening of TCRB CDR3 length in all four CD4+ subsets. Because cDNA was sequenced instead of genomic DNA, highly expressing activated cells could be over-represented, though the groups showed no difference in activation or CD3 levels.

The germline V gene encodes CDR1 MNHNS and CDR2 SASEGT. The CDR3 has 15 amino acids, counting the end cysteine and phenylalanine. The entry retains the CDR3 DNA only, 45 bases that are in frame from base 1. Between the V and J ends, shortened by 6 bases and 5 bases respectively, the junction contains 14 bases. From each donor, a single peripheral blood sample of 90 to 150 mL on average was drawn into heparinised tubes. A BD FACSAria II was used to sort naive, central memory, regulatory and stem cell-like memory CD4+ T cells with a panel that included CD45RO, CCR7, CD25, CD127, CD95 and CD27. Every sorted population had a purity above 98%. PBMCs were isolated right away by Lymphoprep density gradient centrifugation and were stained directly, without culture. So that batch effects would be minimized, each experiment stained and sorted samples in pairs, pairing one healthy donor with one patient. Worth noting for this clone: No cognate antigen has been identified for it. Base quality data are lacking; no much larger clone is found one base away.

The entire isolated RNA was reverse transcribed using the High Capacity cDNA Reverse Transcription Kit, and thus expressed TCRB transcripts were sequenced. Naive, central memory and regulatory T cell samples underwent deep immunoSEQ sequencing, averaging approximately 3.5 million total reads per sample. Sorted cells were lysed in RLT buffer, and RNA was extracted using DNase-treated RNeasy Micro or Mini kits according to cell number. To prevent cross-contamination, every cell subset was processed on its own, while patient and healthy donor samples were processed together. The immunoSEQ multiplex PCR was used to amplify TCRB sequences from cDNA, generating 87-bp fragments that spanned the CDR3 region. Sequencing of the amplicons was done on the Illumina HiSeq platform. In the source study's methods: Synthetic template baselines were used to correct PCR bias computationally, reads within Hamming distance 2 were collapsed together, and singletons that could not be merged were discarded. Reads were aligned against IMGT to assign V, D and J genes, CDR3 length and insertions or deletions at six rearrangement sites. Within each subset, clonotype counts were normalized to the number of sorted cells before true diversity and Gini coefficients were calculated with the tcR R package. The overlap coefficient, calculated on TCRB nucleotide sequences, was used to measure repertoire sharing. Held by TCRdb, this immuneACCESS table contains in-frame sequences only and omits some clones. Under half of the omission traces to an unresolved V gene where checked; the cause of the rest is unknown. The V and J calls and the clone size are those of that table, but D and trimming were determined from the DNA. The sample has some 350,000 clones on record, roughly a tenth of them singletons. The biggest ten clones account for less than 0.65% of the sample.

The TCR sequence derives from a man in his thirties or forties with type 1 diabetes. The sequence is built from TRBV6-1 and TRBJ1-6; tentative D gene TRBD1, with 6 bases matching. The material sequenced was central memory CD4+ T cells from blood. The CDR3 reads as follows: CASRRAQGHNSPLHF. The DNA is TGTGCCAGCAGGCGAGCACAGGGTCATAATTCACCCCTCCACTTT.